The subject of this entry is one T cell receptor (beta chain). Its target is unknown. Samples were taken at baseline and on day 1 of cycles 4 and 7. The germline gives CDR1 LNHDA, CDR2 SQIVND (reference sequence). The germline V and J ends were trimmed by 4 bases and 0 bases, with 13 bases remaining between them. The CDR3 totals 16 residues. This sample was included in a study of OX40 agonist ivuxolimab in advanced cancers. About the study: With ivuxolimab, an agonistic anti-OX40 (CD134) antibody, patients were treated. Broader study findings: Both CD4+ and CD8+ T cell populations in blood had undergone clonal expansion by week 6 at 0.1 to 3.0 mg/kg.

Clones were read by immunoSEQ multiplex PCR, and TCRdb kept only the in-frame ones, dropping some. This sample carries roughly 86,000 clones, around 90% of them seen once, and the ten largest clones take approximately 7.4%. This sequence joins TRBV19 and TRBJ1-5; a possible D gene is TRBD1 (6 bases). Sample: CD4+ or CD8+ T cells sorted from blood, taken in a trial of the OX40 agonist ivuxolimab. This sequence originates from an adult with an advanced solid tumor such as melanoma, head and neck, liver or kidney cancer. The CDR3 spells CASSTDRPYSNQPQHF. CDR3 DNA: TGTGCCAGTAGTACGGACAGACCCTATAGCAATCAGCCCCAGCATTTT.